This T cell receptor beta chain was captured in a study of shared clonotypes between healthy human individuals. Study-wide results and limits: Rarefaction analysis demonstrated incomplete sorted-subset sequencing notwithstanding large depth.

Comment on this clone: Its antigen is not known.

Sequencing used immunoSEQ multiplex PCR; TCRdb keeps in-frame clones, though not all of them. The table has more than 2,000,000 clones, more than 80% seen once. Trimming took 4 bases from V and 2 from J, leaving 10 bases between them. This CDR3 comprises 14 residues. Germline assignment: CDR1 SNHLY and CDR2 FYNNEI. V usage is TRBV2 and J usage is TRBJ2-3; D gene unclear. Material for sequencing was naive CD4+ T cells from PBMCs. Regarding subset: CD45RA+ positively selected. The source of this sequence is a man between 18 and 35 years old in good health. Some clones in this sample may be carry-over from other donors' samples. The CDR3 DNA reads as TGTGCCAGCAGTGTACTTTACCTCACAGATACGCAGTATTTT. Its translation: CASSVLYLTDTQYF.